This T cell receptor beta chain was sequenced during a study of blood T cell repertoires in COVID-19. Looking at the study overall: Sites across the United States, Italy and Spain contributed samples from acute and convalescent COVID-19.

The Seattle site enrolled patients during active infection and followed them longitudinally. Per the authors' pipeline: Counts of nucleated cells, estimated from reference gene primer amplification, were obtained. Clones were sequenced by immunoSEQ multiplex PCR, and TCRdb holds only the in-frame ones, with some missing. V, J and clone size are those of that table, while D and trimming were read from the DNA. Here the sample spans 150,000 to 200,000 clones, 70% to 80% being singletons. The sample was peripheral blood. The source is a woman in her fifties or sixties with COVID-19, enrolled during active disease.

The CDR3 sequence: CASSFTGSKLGEQYF. The CDR3 DNA follows: TGCGCCAGCAGCTTCACCGGGTCCAAACTCGGCGAGCAGTACTTC. The V gene is TRBV5-1, the J gene TRBJ2-7; D is unclear. The length of the CDR3 is 15 residues. Trimming took 2 bases from V and 6 from J, leaving 18 bases between them. Germline V gives CDR1 SGHRS, CDR2 YFSETQ. Full variable domain (missing parts from reference TRBV5-1 and TRBJ2-7): KAGVTQTPRYLIKTRGQQVTLSCSPISGHRSVSWYQQTPGQGLQFLFEYFSETQRNKGNFPGRFSGRQFSNSRSEMNVSTLELGDSALYLCASSFTGSKLGEQYFGPGTRLTVT.